Listed here are 23 T cell receptor beta chains from one sample, sequenced in a study of Ad26.COV2.S vaccination and SARS-CoV-2 variants (dated by TCRdb to the early 2020s). Receptor libraries were prepared by the immunoSEQ multiplex PCR assay. TCRdb's version of the immuneACCESS table is confined to in-frame rearrangements and falls short of the full clone set. An unresolved V gene accounts for under half of the shortfall where checked; the remainder is of unknown origin. Present in this sample are about 680,000 clones, roughly 90% of which were seen just once. The top ten clones comprise about 1.5% of the sample. The sample's treatment or condition label is to be understood as: some 19 received Ad26.COV2.S at low or high dose, single or two shots; 5 received placebo; per-sample allocation not given. Repertoires of vaccine and placebo recipients were sequenced from samples taken on day 63 after the first injection.

Specimen: peripheral blood, collected in a trial of Ad26.COV2.S vaccine versus placebo. Source of these receptors: a person between 18 and 60 years old who received the Ad26.COV2.S COVID-19 vaccine or a placebo.

CDR3 residues: CASSIPGLAKNIQYF. The CDR3 nucleotides are TGTGCCAGTAGTATACCGGGACTAGCCAAAAACATTCAGTACTTC. The V and J genes are TRBV19 and TRBJ2-4; D perhaps matches TRBD2 (6 bases). The CDR3 contains 15 residues. Germline assignment: CDR1 LNHDA and CDR2 SQIVND (reference sequence). Trimming removed 2 bases from V and 0 bases from J, with 8 bases in between.

The rearrangement links TRBV6-2 or TRBV6-3 to TRBJ1-1; the D gene is possibly TRBD1 (6 bases). The CDR3 is 14 amino acids. Deletions cut 5 bases from V and 6 bases from J, with 16 bases between. The germline gives CDR1 MNHEY, CDR2 SVGEGT. CDR3 in DNA: TGTGCCAGCAGTCCACCGCAGGGGCGGGCTGAAGCTTTCTTT. It yields the protein CASSPPQGRAEAFF.

The V gene is TRBV24-1, the J gene TRBJ2-3, with TRBD1 identical over 7 bases. Losses at the gene ends were 3 bases for V and 3 bases for J; bases not matched to a gene: 8. CDR1 is KGHDR and CDR2 is SFDVKD in the germline V gene. This CDR3 spans 16 amino acids. The CDR3 DNA sequence: TGTGCCACCAGTGATCCGAGCAGACAGGGTACAGATACGCAGTATTTT. Its protein is CATSDPSRQGTDTQYF.

The chain recombines TRBV14 with TRBJ2-3; 8 nucleotides match TRBD2. Germline CDR1 reads SGHDN; CDR2 reads FVKESK. This CDR3 has 16 amino acids. The ends lost 0 bases at V and 2 bases at J; junction bases unmatched: 4. In DNA, the CDR3 is TGTGCCAGCAGCCAAGACGTCGGGAGGGTCACAGATACGCAGTATTTT. As protein: CASSQDVGRVTDTQYF.

The V and J genes are TRBV5-1 and TRBJ2-7, with 8 bases fitting TRBD1. V dropped 0 bases and J dropped 3; count of bases not matched to a gene: 2. The CDR3 has 14 residues. Germline V gives CDR1 SGHRS, CDR2 YFSETQ. The CDR3 sequence is CASSLVGQGYEQYF. Written as DNA, the CDR3 is TGCGCCAGCAGCTTGGTCGGACAGGGCTACGAGCAGTACTTC.

DNA for the CDR3: TGTGCCAGCAGCTACCGGGACAGGCACCTTTTTCCCCAAGAGACCCAGTACTTC. Its protein is CASSYRDRHLFPQETQYF. The rearrangement joins TRBV7-7 to TRBJ2-5; 8 bases are shared with TRBD1. The CDR3 totals 18 residues. V was pared by 4 bases and J by 1 base, with 14 bases of the junction left unmatched. Per the germline V gene, CDR1 is SSHAT and CDR2 is FNYEAQ (reference sequence).

The chain joins TRBV19 to TRBJ2-5; D is undetermined. The CDR3 contains 11 residues. Germline lookup yields CDR1 LNHDA and CDR2 SQIVND (reference sequence). V lost 4 bases to trimming and J lost 3 bases, with 3 bases between them. CDR3: CASSSKETQYF. DNA for the CDR3: TGTGCCAGTAGTAGTAAAGAGACCCAGTACTTC.

A remark on this clone: Other DNA sequences in this specimen translate into the identical CDR3. The V call is TRBV30, the J call TRBJ2-7, with D possibly being TRBD1 or TRBD2 (5 bases each). The CDR3 is 11 residues long. Germline lookup yields CDR1 GTSNPN and CDR2 SVGIG (reference sequence). Trimming pared 3 bases from V and 7 bases from J, leaving 10 bases between. The CDR3 nucleotides are TGTGCCTGGAGGGGGCGAGGGGAGCAGTACTTC. This gives the protein CAWRGRGEQYF.

V gene TRBV27 combines with J gene TRBJ1-2, with 10 bases identical to TRBD1. V was pared by 3 bases and J by 2 bases, with 3 bases of the junction left unmatched. The CDR3 sequence is 15 residues long. Germline-derived CDR1 and CDR2 are MNHEY and SMNVEV (reference sequence). This CDR3 reads CASSFWGQGNYGYTF. For the CDR3, the DNA is TGTGCCAGCAGTTTCTGGGGACAGGGGAACTATGGCTACACCTTC.

This clone was seen once. The chain couples TRBV27 to TRBJ2-5; 12 nucleotides align to TRBD1. The trim removed 8 bases at V and 5 bases at J, leaving 3 bases unmatched. Germline V gives CDR1 MNHEY, CDR2 SMNVEV (reference sequence). The CDR3 contains 13 residues. The CDR3 region has the DNA TGTGCCAGCTGGGACAGGGGGCGGGAGACCCAGTACTTC. The encoded protein is CASWDRGRETQYF.

This clone came up a few times. The chain couples TRBV19 to TRBJ2-7, with D possibly being TRBD2 (5 bases). Germline values: CDR1 LNHDA, CDR2 SQIVND (reference sequence). The CDR3 has 15 amino acids. Trimming removed 5 bases from V and 3 bases from J, with 17 bases in between. Written as DNA, the CDR3 is TGTGCCAGTAGTTCATCCGGGATTACTCTCTACGAGCAGTACTTC. Encoded protein: CASSSSGITLYEQYF.

The CDR3 sequence: CASTRLAGNNEQFF. In DNA form, the CDR3 reads TGTGCCAGTACACGACTAGCAGGGAACAATGAGCAGTTCTTC. The chain joins TRBV19 to TRBJ2-1; 7 nucleotides line up with TRBD2. The CDR3 runs to 14 residues. V gave up 7 bases and J gave up 5 bases; unmatched junction bases: 8. CDR1 is LNHDA and CDR2 is SQIVND in the germline V gene (reference sequence).

This chain connects TRBV19 to TRBJ2-2, with TRBD2 matching over 12 bases. The V and J ends lost 1 base and 5 bases, in that order; junction bases with no gene match: 20. The CDR3 has 22 amino acids. From germline, CDR1 is LNHDA and CDR2 SQIVND (reference sequence). CDR3 residues: CASSIGELAGGHGTRWTGELFF. DNA of the CDR3: TGTGCCAGTAGTATAGGGGAACTAGCGGGGGGCCACGGCACTAGATGGACCGGGGAGCTGTTTTTT.

The chain has TRBV7-2 and TRBJ2-7, with a possible D match to TRBD2 (7 bases). The V end was cut by 5 bases, the J end by 2 bases, with 19 bases between. Germline-derived CDR1 and CDR2 are SGHTA and FQGNSA. This CDR3 region has 16 residues. CDR3 protein: CASSPGAGGPPYEQYF. DNA for the CDR3: TGTGCCAGCAGCCCCGGGGCCGGGGGGCCCCCCTACGAGCAGTACTTC.

The J gene is TRBJ1-3, the V gene TRBV6-6; D uncertain. This CDR3 comprises 14 residues. The V gene lost 7 bases and the J gene lost 2 bases, with 12 bases spanning the gap. Per the germline V gene, CDR1 is MNHNY and CDR2 is SVGAGI (reference sequence). The CDR3 DNA sequence: TGTGCCAGCACCCTCGGAGGGACTGGAAACACCATATATTTT. The encoded protein is CASTLGGTGNTIYF.

The chain has TRBV7-5 and TRBJ2-1; TRBD2 is taken as the D call from the table, unchecked against the DNA. TRBV7-5 is recorded as a pseudogene. This CDR3 spans 15 amino acids. This chain's CDR3 is CARRSRDFPYNEQFF. The CDR3, as DNA: TGTGCCAGAAGGTCACGGGACTTCCCATACAATGAGCAGTTCTTC.

This chain joins TRBV2 and TRBJ2-7; 8 bases agree with TRBD2. V dropped 7 bases and J dropped 0; count of bases not matched to a gene: 8. The V gene's germline CDR1 is SNHLY and CDR2 FYNNEI. This CDR3 contains 15 residues. Here the CDR3 DNA reads TGTGCCAGCACTGCCCCCGGGACTAGCTCCTACGAGCAGTACTTC. Amino acid sequence: CASTAPGTSSYEQYF.

This chain connects TRBV7-2 to TRBJ2-5; no reliable D call. The V gene's germline CDR1 is SGHTA and CDR2 FQGNSA. V was pared by 2 bases and J by 5 bases, with 12 bases between. The CDR3 is 14 amino acids. CDR3 DNA: TGTGCCAGCAGCTTAAACACGGGCCGGGAGACCCAGTACTTC. Protein sequence: CASSLNTGRETQYF. Full variable domain (missing parts from reference TRBV7-2 and TRBJ2-5): GAGVSQSPSNKVTEKGKDVELRCDPISGHTALYWYRQSLGQGLEFLIYFQGNSAPDKSGLPSDRFSAERTGGSVSTLTIQRTQQEDSAVYLCASSLNTGRETQYFGPGTRLLVL.

Worth noting for this clone: The sample contains more than one DNA sequence encoding this CDR3. The rearrangement uses TRBV30 and TRBJ1-2; D call uncertain. The CDR3 consists of 12 residues. Germline V lookup: CDR1 GTSNPN, CDR2 SVGIG (reference sequence). The V end lost 3 bases, the J end lost 1 base, and 6 bases lay between the germline ends. CDR3 in DNA: TGTGCCTGGAGCGGAGGTAACTATGGCTACACCTTC. Translating it yields CAWSGGNYGYTF.

The chain carries TRBV5-1 and TRBJ2-1; TRBD2 might be the D (7 bases). This CDR3 is built from 16 residues. V lost 4 bases, J lost 3 bases, and 17 bases lay in between. Germline V lookup: CDR1 SGHRS, CDR2 YFSETQ. CDR3 DNA sequence: TGCGCCAGCAGCCCGGGGGGCAGGGTTAACTACAATGAGCAGTTCTTC. It yields the protein CASSPGGRVNYNEQFF.

The CDR3 loop reads CASPTLEGYEQYF. CDR3 coding DNA: TGTGCCAGCCCCACCCTCGAGGGGTACGAGCAGTACTTC. The rearrangement joins TRBV6-5 to TRBJ2-7; tentatively, D is TRBD1 or TRBD2 (5 bases each). The germline gives CDR1 MNHEY, CDR2 SVGAGI. This CDR3 region has 13 residues. V lost 8 bases and J 4 bases, leaving 15 bases between the germline ends.

Only one count was recorded for this clone. CDR3 region: CASSQGTSLSYEQYF. CDR3 in DNA: TGTGCCAGCAGCCAAGGTACCTCATTGTCCTACGAGCAGTACTTC. The rearrangement joins TRBV4-2 to TRBJ2-7, with no clear D. The length of the CDR3 is 15 residues. In germline, CDR1 is LGHNA, CDR2 YNFKEQ. V lost 1 base to trimming and J lost 1 base, with 11 bases between them.

The V gene is TRBV6-5, the J gene TRBJ2-7; TRBD2 is a possible D gene (5 bases). V was trimmed by 4 bases and J by 6 bases, leaving 19 bases between them. Germline CDR1 reads MNHEY; CDR2 reads SVGAGI. This CDR3 contains 15 residues. The CDR3 reads CASSSRARTPSEQYF. CDR3 in DNA: TGTGCCAGCAGTTCCCGGGCTAGGACTCCTTCCGAGCAGTACTTC.